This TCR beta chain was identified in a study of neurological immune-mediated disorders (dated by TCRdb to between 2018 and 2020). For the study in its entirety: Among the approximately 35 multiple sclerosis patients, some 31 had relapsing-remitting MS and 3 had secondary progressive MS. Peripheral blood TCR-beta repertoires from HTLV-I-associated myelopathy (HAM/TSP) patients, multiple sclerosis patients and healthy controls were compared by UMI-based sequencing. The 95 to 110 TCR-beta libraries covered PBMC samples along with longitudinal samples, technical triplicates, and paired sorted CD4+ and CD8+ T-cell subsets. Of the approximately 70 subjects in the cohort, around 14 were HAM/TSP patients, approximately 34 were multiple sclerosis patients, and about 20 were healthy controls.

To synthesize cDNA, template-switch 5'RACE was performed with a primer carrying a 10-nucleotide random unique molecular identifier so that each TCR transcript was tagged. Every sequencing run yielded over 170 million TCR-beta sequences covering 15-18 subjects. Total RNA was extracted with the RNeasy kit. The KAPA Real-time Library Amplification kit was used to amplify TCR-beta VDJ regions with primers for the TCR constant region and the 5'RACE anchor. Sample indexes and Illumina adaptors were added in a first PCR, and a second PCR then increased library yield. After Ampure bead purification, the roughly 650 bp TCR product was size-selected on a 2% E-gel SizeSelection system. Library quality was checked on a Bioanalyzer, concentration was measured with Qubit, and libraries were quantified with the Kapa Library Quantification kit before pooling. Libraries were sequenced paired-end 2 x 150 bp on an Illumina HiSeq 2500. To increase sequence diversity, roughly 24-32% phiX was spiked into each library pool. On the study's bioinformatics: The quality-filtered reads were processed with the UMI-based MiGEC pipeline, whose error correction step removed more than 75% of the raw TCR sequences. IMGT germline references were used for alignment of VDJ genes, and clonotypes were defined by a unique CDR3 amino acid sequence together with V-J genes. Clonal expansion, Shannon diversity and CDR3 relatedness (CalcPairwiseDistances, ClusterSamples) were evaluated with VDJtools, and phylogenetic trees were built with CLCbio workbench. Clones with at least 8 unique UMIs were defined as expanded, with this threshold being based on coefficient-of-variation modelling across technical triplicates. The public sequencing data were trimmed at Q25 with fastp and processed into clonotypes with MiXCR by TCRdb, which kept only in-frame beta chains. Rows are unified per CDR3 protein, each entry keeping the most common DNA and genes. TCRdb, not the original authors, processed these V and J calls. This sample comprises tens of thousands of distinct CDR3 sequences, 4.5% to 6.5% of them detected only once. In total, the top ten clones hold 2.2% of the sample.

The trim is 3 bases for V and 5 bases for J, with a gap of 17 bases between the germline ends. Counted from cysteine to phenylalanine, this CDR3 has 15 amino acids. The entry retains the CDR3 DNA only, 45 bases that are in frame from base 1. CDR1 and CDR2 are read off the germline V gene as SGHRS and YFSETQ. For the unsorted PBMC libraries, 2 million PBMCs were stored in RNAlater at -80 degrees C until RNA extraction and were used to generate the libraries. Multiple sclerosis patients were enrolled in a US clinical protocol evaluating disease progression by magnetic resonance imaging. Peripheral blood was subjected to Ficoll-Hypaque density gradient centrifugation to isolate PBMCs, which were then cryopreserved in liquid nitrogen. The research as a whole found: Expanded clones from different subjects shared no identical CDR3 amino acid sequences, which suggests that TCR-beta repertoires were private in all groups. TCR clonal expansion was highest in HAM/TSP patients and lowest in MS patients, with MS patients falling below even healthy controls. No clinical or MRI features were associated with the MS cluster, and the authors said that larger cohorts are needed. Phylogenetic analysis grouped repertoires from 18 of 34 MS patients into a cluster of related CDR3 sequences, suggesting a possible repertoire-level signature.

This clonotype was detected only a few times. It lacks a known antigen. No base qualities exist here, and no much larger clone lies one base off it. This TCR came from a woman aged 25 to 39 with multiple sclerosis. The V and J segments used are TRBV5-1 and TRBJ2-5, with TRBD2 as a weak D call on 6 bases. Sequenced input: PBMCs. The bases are TGCGCCAGCAGCTCGCTATACCGGAGGGGTGAGACCCAGTACTTC. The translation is CASSSLYRRGETQYF.